These 2 T cell receptor beta chains were all obtained from the same sample, sequenced in a study of T cells after yellow fever vaccination. TCRdb re-analysed the 5' RACE reads in MiXCR, keeping a single row per CDR3 protein. This repertoire shows under 550,000 distinct CDR3 sequences, 20% to 25% found once; its top ten account for about 17%. Sequencing used PBMCs, obtained roughly 20 days after the first yellow fever vaccination. The receptors originated from a man between 18 and 29 years old who received the YFV17D yellow fever vaccine.

This clonotype came up once. The chain is built from TRBV7-8 and TRBJ1-2; 8 bases align to TRBD1. The CDR3 contains 15 residues. Germline CDR1 reads SGHVS; CDR2 reads FQNEAQ. V lost 1 base and J lost 7; bases outside the gene matches: 8. DNA for the CDR3: TGTGCCAGCAGCTTAGGACAGGGGTTGAACCTTGGCTACACCTTC. This encodes CASSLGQGLNLGYTF.

This clonotype was detected many times. The V and J genes are TRBV7-9 and TRBJ1-2, with 10 positions matching TRBD1. In germline, CDR1 is SEHNR, CDR2 FQNEAQ (reference sequence). With V trimmed by 1 base and J by 7 bases, 6 bases remained unmatched. The CDR3 has 15 residues. CDR3 nucleotide sequence: TGTGCCAGCAGCTTAGGAGGGACAGGGGAAGGTGGCTACACCTTC. Translation gives CASSLGGTGEGGYTF.